The 26 T cell receptor beta chains below were found in one sample sequenced in a study of blood T cell repertoires in COVID-19. Sequencing used immunoSEQ multiplex PCR; TCRdb keeps in-frame clones, though not all of them. The sample has about 220,000 clones, approximately 83% seen once. Material: peripheral blood. The receptors derive from a woman aged 60-70 years with acute or convalescent COVID-19.

V and J are TRBV12-3 or TRBV12-4 and TRBJ1-1; no firm D call. Trimming stripped 5 bases from V and 0 bases from J, with 7 bases between. CDR3 size: 13 residues. CDR3 DNA sequence: TGTGCCAGCAGTGCACTGCTGAACACTGAAGCTTTCTTT. Residues: CASSALLNTEAFF.

V gene TRBV5-1 combines with J gene TRBJ2-7, with a tentative D call TRBD2 (6 bases). The germline V and J ends were trimmed by 5 bases and 3 bases, with 15 bases remaining between them. The germline gives CDR1 SGHRS, CDR2 YFSETQ. CDR3 length equals 14 residues. CDR3 nucleotides: TGCGCCAGCAGAACGGGGGTTAGCAACTACGAGCAGTACTTC. This translates into CASRTGVSNYEQYF.

The genes are TRBV19 and TRBJ1-2; 9 positions agree with TRBD1. The CDR3 is made up of 15 amino acids. Germline V gives CDR1 LNHDA, CDR2 SQIVND (reference sequence). Trimming cost V 5 bases and J 11 bases; bases outside gene matches: 15. The chain's CDR3 is CASSPYGTGRGAYTF. CDR3 DNA: TGTGCCAGTAGTCCCTATGGGACAGGGAGGGGCGCGTACACCTTC. The full variable domain, in which reference TRBV19 and TRBJ1-2 provide the parts outside the CDR3, is DGGITQSPKYLFRKEGQNVTLSCEQNLNHDAMYWYRQDPGQGLRLIYYSQIVNDFQKGDIAEGYSVSREKKESFPLTVTSAQKNPTAFYLCASSPYGTGRGAYTFGSGTRLTVV.

J is TRBJ1-4 and V is TRBV30; TRBD1 matches at 9 bases. The CDR3 totals 14 residues. V lost 6 bases to trimming and J lost 8 bases; unmatched junction nucleotides: 10. The germline gives CDR1 GTSNPN, CDR2 SVGIG (reference sequence). The DNA of the CDR3 is TGTGCCTGTCTCAGAAGGACAGGGGACGAAAAACTGTTTTTT. It is translated as CACLRRTGDEKLFF.

The chain links TRBV5-5 to TRBJ1-1; TRBD1 is a possible D gene (5 bases). Germline values: CDR1 SGHKS, CDR2 YYEKEE (reference sequence). V shed 3 bases and J shed 1 base, with 13 bases lying between them. This CDR3 region has 15 residues. Here the CDR3 reads CASSWGETANTEAFF. The DNA for the CDR3 is TGTGCCAGCAGCTGGGGGGAGACAGCGAACACTGAAGCTTTCTTT.

V gene TRBV7-2 combines with J gene TRBJ2-3; D uncertain. CDR1 SGHTA and CDR2 FQGNSA come from the germline V gene. This CDR3 comprises 14 residues. V was trimmed by 3 bases and J by 1 base, leaving 8 bases between them. The chain's CDR3 is CASSFAEGTDTQYF. The CDR3 DNA sequence: TGTGCCAGCAGCTTCGCCGAGGGCACAGATACGCAGTATTTT.

This clone was detected once. This same CDR3 is encoded by further DNA sequences in the sample. The chain has TRBV7-2 and TRBJ1-3; possibly TRBD1 for D (5 bases). This CDR3 has 15 residues. Trimming removed 0 bases from V and 4 bases from J, with 10 bases in between. Germline V lookup: CDR1 SGHTA, CDR2 FQGNSA. CDR3 loop: CASSLAAGSGNTIYF. As DNA, the CDR3 is TGTGCCAGCAGCTTAGCTGCAGGGTCCGGAAACACCATATATTTT.

The sample holds one count of this clone. The rearrangement links TRBV7-8 to TRBJ1-2; D gene unclear. V was shortened by 4 bases and J by 1 base, with 10 bases between the two germline ends. CDR1 is SGHVS and CDR2 is FQNEAQ in the germline V gene. The CDR3 runs to 14 residues. DNA for the CDR3: TGTGCCAGCAGCTCCCTCACAGTTAACTATGGCTACACCTTC. It translates to CASSSLTVNYGYTF.

The V gene is TRBV29-1, the J gene TRBJ1-2; D remains ambiguous. Germline V gene lookup returns CDR1 SQVTM and CDR2 ANQGSEA. This CDR3 has 12 residues. Trimming stripped 4 bases from V and 0 bases from J, with 6 bases between. DNA for the CDR3: TGCAGCGTTGGTGAGCCTAACTATGGCTACACCTTC. This translates into CSVGEPNYGYTF.

The chain has TRBV14 and TRBJ2-7, with 10 bases lining up with TRBD2. The CDR3 contains 14 residues. The germline CDR1 and CDR2 sequences are SGHDN and FVKESK. The V segment lost 7 bases and the J segment 2 bases; nucleotides outside the gene matches: 5. The CDR3 region is CASTPLAGTYEQYF. The CDR3 nucleotides read TGTGCCAGCACCCCACTAGCGGGGACCTACGAGCAGTACTTC.

The rearrangement links TRBV7-2 to TRBJ2-3; 7 bases fit TRBD2. The V gene end was trimmed by 4 bases and the J gene end by 10 bases; junction bases not matched to a gene: 8. Germline CDR1 reads SGHTA; CDR2 reads FQGNSA. This CDR3 spans 13 amino acids. The CDR3 coding sequence is TGTGCCAGCAGCTCCGGGACTATTTCCGCGCAGTATTTT. Its translation: CASSSGTISAQYF. The whole variable domain, remainder taken from reference TRBV7-2 and TRBJ2-3, is GAGVSQSPSNKVTEKGKDVELRCDPISGHTALYWYRQSLGQGLEFLIYFQGNSAPDKSGLPSDRFSAERTGGSVSTLTIQRTQQEDSAVYLCASSSGTISAQYFGPGTRLTVL.

V and J are TRBV10-3 and TRBJ2-7; 10 bases agree with TRBD1. Germline V gene sequence: CDR1 ENHRY, CDR2 SYGVKD. The CDR3 runs 16 residues. Losses at the gene ends were 5 bases for V and 5 bases for J; bases not matched to a gene: 12. The CDR3, as DNA: TGTGCCATCAGTTCCCCCGGAGGGGACAGGGGTGACGAGCAGTACTTC. Protein sequence: CAISSPGGDRGDEQYF.

The rearrangement uses TRBV4-2 and TRBJ2-4, with a possible D match to TRBD1 (6 bases). The CDR3 runs to 15 residues. The germline V gene has CDR1 LGHNA and CDR2 YNFKEQ. Trimming took 4 bases from V and 9 from J, leaving 19 bases between them. CDR3 sequence (DNA): TGTGCCAGCAGCCCCTCCGGCGGACGCAGGGGCATTCAGTACTTC. Translation gives CASSPSGGRRGIQYF.

This chain connects TRBV1 to TRBJ1-1; the D call in the table, TRBD1, was not verified against the DNA. TRBV1 is shown as a pseudogene. The CDR3 is made up of 13 amino acids. CDR3 nucleotide sequence: TGCACCAGCAGCCCGGGACAGGGAGGTGAAGCTTTCTTT. Protein: CTSSPGQGGEAFF.

The chain joins TRBV7-2 to TRBJ1-6, with 8 bases matching TRBD1. J gave up 9 bases and V 2 bases, and 3 bases lay outside the gene matches. This CDR3 has 14 amino acids. The germline V gene has CDR1 SGHTA and CDR2 FQGNSA. This chain's CDR3 is CASSLSTGVSPLHF. The CDR3 DNA reads as TGTGCCAGCAGCTTATCGACAGGGGTTTCACCCCTCCACTTT. Drawing the rest from reference TRBV7-2 and TRBJ1-6, the complete variable domain is GAGVSQSPSNKVTEKGKDVELRCDPISGHTALYWYRQSLGQGLEFLIYFQGNSAPDKSGLPSDRFSAERTGGSVSTLTIQRTQQEDSAVYLCASSLSTGVSPLHFGNGTRLTVT.

The rearrangement uses TRBV5-4 and TRBJ2-7; 8 bases match TRBD1. The CDR3 spans 14 residues. The ends lost 4 bases at V and 5 bases at J; junction bases unmatched: 8. The germline V gene encodes CDR1 SGHNT and CDR2 YYREEE (reference sequence). The CDR3 nucleotides read TGTGCCAGCAGCACCCGACAGGGGATGGACGAGCAGTACTTC. Its translation is CASSTRQGMDEQYF.

The V call is TRBV5-1, the J call TRBJ2-2; TRBD1 is a possible D gene (6 bases). This CDR3 has 14 residues. Trimming stripped 4 bases from V and 6 bases from J, with 13 bases between. Looked up from germline, CDR1 is SGHRS and CDR2 is YFSETQ. CDR3 region: CASSLAGVAGELFF. The CDR3 DNA follows: TGCGCCAGCAGCCTCGCAGGGGTCGCCGGGGAGCTGTTTTTT.

The chain uses TRBV5-1 and TRBJ1-5; a weak D match, TRBD1 (5 bases). Germline V CDR1 and CDR2: SGHRS, YFSETQ. The CDR3 totals 15 residues. Trimming shortened V by 0 bases and J by 5 bases, and 12 bases separated the two germline ends. The CDR3 nucleotides are TGCGCCAGCAGCTTGGGGCAGGGCCGTGATCAGCCCCAGCATTTT. Its translation: CASSLGQGRDQPQHF.

The genes are TRBV7-8 and TRBJ1-1; 10 bases match TRBD1. V trimming: 2 bases; J trimming: 1 base; junction bases outside the gene matches: 1. Germline CDR1 is SGHVS and CDR2 is FQNEAQ. This CDR3 comprises 15 residues. CDR3 DNA sequence: TGTGCCAGCAGCTTACGGGACAGGGGGAACACTGAAGCTTTCTTT. It translates to CASSLRDRGNTEAFF.

V gene TRBV10-3 combines with J gene TRBJ2-1; D possibly corresponds to TRBD2 (5 bases). The CDR3 is made up of 14 amino acids. Germline values: CDR1 ENHRY, CDR2 SYGVKD. The V and J ends lost 4 bases and 8 bases respectively, with 15 bases between them. CDR3 sequence: CAISGEWPRDEQFF. The CDR3, as DNA: TGTGCCATCAGTGGTGAGTGGCCGAGGGATGAGCAGTTCTTC.

The chain couples TRBV28 to TRBJ2-1; no reliable D call. This CDR3 has 12 residues. CDR1 and CDR2 (germline): MDHEN, SYDVKM. Trimming removed 7 bases from V and 1 base from J, with 5 bases in between. The CDR3 DNA is TGTGCCAGCATCAGTTCCTACAATGAGCAGTTCTTC. Its translation is CASISSYNEQFF.

The chain combines TRBV6-5 with TRBJ1-3, with 7 bases that match TRBD1. The CDR3 totals 13 residues. The germline V gene has CDR1 MNHEY and CDR2 SVGAGI. With 10 bases clipped from V and 3 bases from J, the junction kept 6 bases outside the gene matches. Written as DNA, the CDR3 is TGTGCCACCCTGGACAGGCATGGAAACACCATATATTTT. Its translation: CATLDRHGNTIYF.

The rearrangement joins TRBV29-1 to TRBJ2-3; 7 bases are a match to TRBD1. With 5 bases clipped from V and 8 bases from J, the junction kept 4 bases outside the gene matches. The CDR3 length is 11 residues. In germline, CDR1 is SQVTM, CDR2 ANQGSEA. The CDR3 region is CSVRDSFTQYF. CDR3 sequence (DNA): TGCAGCGTTAGGGACAGCTTTACGCAGTATTTT.

The chain uses TRBV20-1 and TRBJ1-1; unclear D gene. The CDR3 extends over 11 amino acids. Germline V CDR1 and CDR2: DFQATT, SNEGSKA (reference sequence). V lost 2 bases and J 5 bases, leaving 6 bases between the germline ends. The CDR3 reads CSARLSTEAFF. The CDR3 region has the DNA TGCAGTGCTAGACTGAGTACTGAAGCTTTCTTT.

This clone was found a few times. This chain connects TRBV6-5 to TRBJ1-3; 11 nucleotides align to TRBD1. This CDR3 is 16 amino acids long. The germline V gene encodes CDR1 MNHEY and CDR2 SVGAGI. The trim removed 4 bases at V and 0 bases at J, leaving 2 bases unmatched. The CDR3 sequence is CASSLGQGGSGNTIYF. Here the CDR3 DNA reads TGTGCCAGCAGTTTGGGACAGGGGGGCTCTGGAAACACCATATATTTT.

This sequence joins TRBV4-1 and TRBJ1-2; weak D call: TRBD1 (5 bases). The CDR3 is 15 residues long. Germline V lookup: CDR1 MGHRA, CDR2 YSYEKL. V lost 4 bases, J lost 3 bases, and 15 bases lay in between. In nucleotides, the CDR3 is TGCGCCAGCAGCCCCCCGGGGGGGAACTACTATGGCTACACCTTC. Translation gives CASSPPGGNYYGYTF.